This T cell receptor beta chain was captured by sequencing in a study of T-cell memory formation after mild COVID-19 listed by TCRdb under 2021. Describing the broader study: TCR sequence clusters from the two donors were largely donor specific. T-cell clones expanding and contracting after mild COVID-19 in a couple of donors were tracked by longitudinal TCRalpha and TCRbeta repertoire sequencing. The cohort was made up of two young adult volunteers, one female and one male, who were previously healthy. Paper-wide results and their limitations: Some responding clones were detected in pre-infection memory, which suggested that pre-existing cross-reactive memory T cells had joined the SARS-CoV-2 response. SARS-CoV-2 specificity was not confirmed for the second-wave clones peaking on day 37. Contracting CD4+ clones were located mainly in the CM and EM memory subsets, whereas CD8+ clones were found to be enriched in EMRA. The study included only a couple of mild cases, and larger cohorts that include severe cases with pre-infection samples were judged to be necessary. Balanced CD4/CD8 phenotypes were observed for clones contracting from day 15 to 85, whereas a bias towards CD4+ was observed for a second wave of clones expanding from day 15 to 37.

The sequencer listed for this sample is Illumina NovaSeq 6000. TCRalpha and TCRbeta cDNA libraries were built by 5'RACE with constant-segment primers, adding sample barcodes and unique molecular identifiers. RNA was extracted from every sample with Trizol reagent. Libraries were amplified in two PCR steps, with a second sample barcode and Illumina TruSeq adapters added in the second step. Libraries were sequenced on an Illumina NovaSeq with 2 x 150 bp paired-end reads. Under the source paper's analysis protocol: Reads were demultiplexed and collapsed into UMI-guided consensus sequences with migec v1.2.7. Using mixcr v2.1.11, UMI consensuses were aligned to TRA and TRB V and J templates and then assembled into clonotypes. A clonotype was counted as expanded or contracted only when both edgeR and NoisET called the clonotype significant, with the noise models trained on biological replicates. For edgeR calls, the cutoffs were a false discovery rate-adjusted p below 0.01 and a log2 fold-change threshold of 1. PCA with hierarchical clustering of max-normalized trajectories of the 1000 most abundant clonotypes was used as exploratory dynamics analysis. Each responding clone was given a CD4 or CD8 phenotype based on the CD4+ and CD8+ repertoires, which had been sequenced separately. Starting from the raw public reads, TCRdb applied fastp trimming at Q25, assembled clones with MiXCR and retained in-frame beta chains. Records with the same CDR3 protein are collapsed into one entry carrying the most frequent genes and DNA. None of the V and J calls come from the authors' own analysis; TCRdb made them. The sample contains 100,000 to 150,000 distinct CDR3 sequences, 5% to 6.5% of them found a single time. About 2.2% of the sample is in the top ten clones.

Ficoll-Paque density gradient centrifugation was used to isolate PBMCs. This clonotype was seen a few times. No antigen is known for it. Base quality data are lacking; no much larger clone is found one base away. The source is an adult woman who had mild COVID-19 (a few samples of this study predate the infection). The sample titles of this study are shuffled in the database, so cell type and time point are left out; the donor was told from shared clones. The sample consisted of PBMCs or a T cell subset sorted from them (not recorded which).

The CDR3 loop reads CASSRLTGTHNSPLHF. The DNA is as follows: TGTGCCAGCAGTAGGCTCACCGGGACTCATAATTCACCCCTCCACTTT. Here the chain combines TRBV6-2 or TRBV6-3 and TRBJ1-6; the D gene is perhaps TRBD1, on 5 matching bases. Trimming takes 5 bases from V and 5 bases from J, and the germline ends sit 16 bases apart. CDR1 and CDR2 are drawn from the germline V gene: MNHEY, SVGEGT. The CDR3 runs 16 residues from the cysteine to the phenylalanine. Here the CDR3 DNA is all that survives: 48 bases in frame from base 1.